This T cell receptor (beta chain) comes out of a study of T-cell memory formation after mild COVID-19. This CDR3 has 15 residues. Trimming shortened V by 4 bases and J by 5 bases, and 14 bases separated the two germline ends. CDR1 and CDR2 (germline): SGHTA, FQGNSA. Researchers used 5'RACE with constant-segment primers to make TCR alpha and TCR beta cDNA libraries that carry sample barcodes and UMIs. From the 5' RACE reads, TCRdb called clonotypes with MiXCR, one entry per CDR3 protein. The sample contains around 250,000 distinct CDR3 sequences, roughly 15% of which appear only once. Worth noting for this clonotype: Its antigen is currently unknown.

Study-wide points: Researchers found some responding clones in pre-infection memory, a sign that cross-reactive memory joined. Clones shrinking from day 15 to 85 showed even CD4/CD8 mixes; later expanders tilted CD4+.

The clonotype comes from an adult woman who had mild COVID-19 (a few samples of this study predate the infection). Cell type and time point are not known. This chain uses TRBV7-2 with TRBJ1-4; D might be TRBD1 (5 bases). Sequencing input: PBMCs or a T cell subset sorted from them (not recorded which). CDR3 sequence reads: CASSWGTGGNEKLFF. CDR3 coding DNA: TGTGCCAGCAGCTGGGGAACCGGGGGAAATGAAAAACTGTTTTTT.